The source of this T cell receptor beta chain is a study of blood T cell repertoires in COVID-19. Study-level information: Collection of acute and convalescent COVID-19 samples took place in the United States, Italy and Spain. T cells, B-cell-depleted T cells, or PBMCs supplied cDNA or gDNA.

The CDR3 spans 13 residues. The V end was cut by 4 bases, the J end by 4 bases, with 11 bases between. Germline-derived CDR1 and CDR2 are SGHVS and FNYEAQ. Original processing notes: Estimates of nucleated cell counts were drawn from the amplification of reference gene primers. Measured with immunoSEQ multiplex PCR; TCRdb has only the in-frame clones, and not every one. The DNA gave D and trimming, while V, J and clone size come from that table. The data show under 150,000 clones, more than 75% seen once. The chain joins TRBV7-6 to TRBJ2-7, with D tentatively TRBD1 (6 bases). Sequenced material: peripheral blood. The origin of this receptor is a man aged 40-50 years with acute or convalescent COVID-19. The CDR3 DNA reads TGTGCCAGCAGCTCAGGACAGCATTACGAGCAGTACTTC. Its translation: CASSSGQHYEQYF.